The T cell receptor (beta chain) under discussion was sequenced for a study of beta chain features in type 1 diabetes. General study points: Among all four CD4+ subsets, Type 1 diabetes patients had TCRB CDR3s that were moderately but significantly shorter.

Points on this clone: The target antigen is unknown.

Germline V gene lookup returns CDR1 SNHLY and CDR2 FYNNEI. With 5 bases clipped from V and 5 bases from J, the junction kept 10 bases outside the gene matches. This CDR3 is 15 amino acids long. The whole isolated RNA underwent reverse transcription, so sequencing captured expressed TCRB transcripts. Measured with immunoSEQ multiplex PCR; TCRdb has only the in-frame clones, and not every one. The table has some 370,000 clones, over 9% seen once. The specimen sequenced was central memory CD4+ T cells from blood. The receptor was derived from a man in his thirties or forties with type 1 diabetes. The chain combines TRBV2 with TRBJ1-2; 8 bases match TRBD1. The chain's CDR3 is CASSSDRGSRYGYTF. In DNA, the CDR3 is TGTGCCAGCAGTTCCGACAGGGGAAGTCGGTATGGCTACACCTTC.